The source of this T cell receptor (beta chain) is a study of CD8 T cells in ankylosing spondylitis. CDR3 size: 13 residues. Germline V CDR1 and CDR2: SGHRS, YFSETQ. V was cut by 2 bases and J by 7 bases, with 10 bases left in between. Study observations and caveats: A TCR beta motif of several highly homologous variants appeared characteristic of ankylosing spondylitis blood.

On this clonotype: Its antigen is not identified.

Libraries for TCR beta were made by quantitative 5'-RACE with molecular barcodes. TCRdb reprocessed the 5' RACE reads via MiXCR and lists one record per CDR3 protein. The sample carries roughly 700,000 distinct CDR3 sequences, around 20% recorded once. Sequenced input: blood, either unsorted or a sorted T cell fraction (not recorded which). The chain has TRBV5-1 and TRBJ2-1, with D unresolved. This receptor was identified in a male donor with ankylosing spondylitis. The CDR3 bases are TGCGCCAGCAGCTTCCCCCAGACGAATGAGCAGTTCTTC. It codes for CASSFPQTNEQFF.